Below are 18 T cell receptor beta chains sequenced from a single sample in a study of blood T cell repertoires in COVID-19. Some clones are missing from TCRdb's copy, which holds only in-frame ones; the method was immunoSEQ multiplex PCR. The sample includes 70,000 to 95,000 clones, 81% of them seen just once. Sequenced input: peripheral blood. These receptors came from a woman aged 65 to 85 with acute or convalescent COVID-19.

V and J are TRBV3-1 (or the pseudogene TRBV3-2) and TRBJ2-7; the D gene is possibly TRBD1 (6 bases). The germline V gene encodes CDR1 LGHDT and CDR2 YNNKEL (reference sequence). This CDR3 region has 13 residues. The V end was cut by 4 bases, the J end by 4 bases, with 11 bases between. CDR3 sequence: CASSRGQRYEQYF. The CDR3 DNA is TGTGCCAGCAGCCGGGGGCAGAGGTACGAGCAGTACTTC.

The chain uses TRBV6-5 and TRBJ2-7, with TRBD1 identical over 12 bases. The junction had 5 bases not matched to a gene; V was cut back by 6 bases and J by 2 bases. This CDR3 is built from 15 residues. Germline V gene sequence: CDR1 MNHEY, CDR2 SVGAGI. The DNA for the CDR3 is TGTGCCAGCAGCCCGGGACAGGGGGCCGCCTACGAGCAGTACTTC. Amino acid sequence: CASSPGQGAAYEQYF.

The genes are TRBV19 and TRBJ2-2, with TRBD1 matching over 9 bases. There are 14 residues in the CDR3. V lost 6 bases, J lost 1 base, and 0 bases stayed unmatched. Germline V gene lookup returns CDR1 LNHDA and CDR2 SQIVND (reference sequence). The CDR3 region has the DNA TGTGCCAGTAGGGGACAGGGGAACACCGGGGAGCTGTTTTTT. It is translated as CASRGQGNTGELFF.

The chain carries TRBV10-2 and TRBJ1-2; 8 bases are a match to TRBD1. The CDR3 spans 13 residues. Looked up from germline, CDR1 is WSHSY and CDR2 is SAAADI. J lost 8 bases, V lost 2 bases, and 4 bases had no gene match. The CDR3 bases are TGCGCCAGCAGTGAGCAGGGGGCGCGCGGCTACACCTTC. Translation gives CASSEQGARGYTF.

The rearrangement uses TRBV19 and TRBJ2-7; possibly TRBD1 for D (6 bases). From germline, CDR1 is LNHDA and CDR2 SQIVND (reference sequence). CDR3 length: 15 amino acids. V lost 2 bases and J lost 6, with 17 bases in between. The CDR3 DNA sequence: TGTGCCAGTAGTATAACCGGGACAACCGCCGCCGAGCAGTACTTC. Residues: CASSITGTTAAEQYF.

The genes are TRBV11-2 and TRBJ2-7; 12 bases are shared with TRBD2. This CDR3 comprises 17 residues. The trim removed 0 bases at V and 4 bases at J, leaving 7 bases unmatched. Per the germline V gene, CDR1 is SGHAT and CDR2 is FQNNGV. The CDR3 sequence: CASSLEPSSGRAYEQYF. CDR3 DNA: TGTGCCAGCAGCTTAGAGCCCTCTAGCGGGAGGGCTTACGAGCAGTACTTC.

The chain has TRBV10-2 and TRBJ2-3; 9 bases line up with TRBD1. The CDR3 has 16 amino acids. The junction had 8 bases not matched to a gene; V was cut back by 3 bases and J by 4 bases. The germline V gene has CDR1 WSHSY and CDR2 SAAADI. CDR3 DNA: TGCGCCAGCAGTGAACCGGGACAGGGATTGGCAGATACGCAGTATTTT. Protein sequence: CASSEPGQGLADTQYF.

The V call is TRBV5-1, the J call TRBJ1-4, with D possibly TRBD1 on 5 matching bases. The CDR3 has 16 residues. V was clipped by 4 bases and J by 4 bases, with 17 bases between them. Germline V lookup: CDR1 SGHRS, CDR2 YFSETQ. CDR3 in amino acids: CASSLPMEGVNEKLFF. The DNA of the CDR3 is TGCGCCAGCAGCCTGCCAATGGAAGGGGTTAATGAAAAACTGTTTTTT.

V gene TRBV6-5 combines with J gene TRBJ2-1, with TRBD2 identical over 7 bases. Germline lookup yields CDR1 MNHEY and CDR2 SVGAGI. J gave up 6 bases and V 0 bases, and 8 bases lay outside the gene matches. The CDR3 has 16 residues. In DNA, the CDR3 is TGTGCCAGCAGTTACTCTTTGGCGGGAGCGATCAATGAGCAGTTCTTC. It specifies CASSYSLAGAINEQFF.

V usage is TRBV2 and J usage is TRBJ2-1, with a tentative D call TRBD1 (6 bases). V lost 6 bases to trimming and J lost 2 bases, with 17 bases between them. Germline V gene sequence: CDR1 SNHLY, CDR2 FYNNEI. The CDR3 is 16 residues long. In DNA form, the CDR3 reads TGTGCCAGCAGCGGACGCTTGGCAGGGGCCTACAATGAGCAGTTCTTC. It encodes CASSGRLAGAYNEQFF.

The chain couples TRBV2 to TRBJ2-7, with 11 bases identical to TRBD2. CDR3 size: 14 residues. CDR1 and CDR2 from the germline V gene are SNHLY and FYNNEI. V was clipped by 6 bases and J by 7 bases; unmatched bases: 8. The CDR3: CASRISGRAWEQYF. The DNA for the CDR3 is TGTGCCAGCAGGATTAGCGGGAGGGCCTGGGAGCAGTACTTC.

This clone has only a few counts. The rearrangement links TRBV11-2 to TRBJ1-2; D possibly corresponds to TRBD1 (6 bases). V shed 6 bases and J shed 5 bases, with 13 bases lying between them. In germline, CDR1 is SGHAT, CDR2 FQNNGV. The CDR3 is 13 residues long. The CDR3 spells CASSAGEGYGYTF. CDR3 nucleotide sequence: TGTGCCAGCAGTGCAGGGGAAGGATATGGCTACACCTTC. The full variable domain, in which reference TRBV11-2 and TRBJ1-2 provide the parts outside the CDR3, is EAGVAQSPRYKIIEKRQSVAFWCNPISGHATLYWYQQILGQGPKLLIQFQNNGVVDDSQLPKDRFSAERLKGVDSTLKIQPAKLEDSAVYLCASSAGEGYGYTFGSGTRLTVV.

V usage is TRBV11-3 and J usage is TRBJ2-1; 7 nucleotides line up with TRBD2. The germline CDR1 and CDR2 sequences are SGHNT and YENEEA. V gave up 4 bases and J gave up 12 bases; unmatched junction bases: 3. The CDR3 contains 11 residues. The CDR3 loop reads CASSWEGVQFF. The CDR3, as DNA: TGTGCCAGCAGCTGGGAGGGTGTGCAGTTCTTC.

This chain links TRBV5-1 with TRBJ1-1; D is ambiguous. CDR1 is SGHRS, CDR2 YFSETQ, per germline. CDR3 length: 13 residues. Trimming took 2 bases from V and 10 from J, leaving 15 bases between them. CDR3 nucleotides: TGCGCCAGCAGCTTACCGGGAGGCCCAGGAGCTTTCTTT. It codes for CASSLPGGPGAFF.

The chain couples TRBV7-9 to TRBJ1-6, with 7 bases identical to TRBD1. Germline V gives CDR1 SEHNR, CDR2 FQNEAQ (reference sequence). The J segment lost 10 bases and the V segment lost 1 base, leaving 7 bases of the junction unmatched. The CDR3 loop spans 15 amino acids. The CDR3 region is CASSLVGGEKSPLHF. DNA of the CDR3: TGTGCCAGCAGCTTAGTAGGGGGCGAGAAATCACCCCTCCACTTT.

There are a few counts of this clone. The CDR3 sequence: CASSYGKYNEQFF. As DNA, the CDR3 is TGTGCCAGCAGCTATGGCAAGTACAATGAGCAGTTCTTC. The chain joins TRBV11-3 to TRBJ2-1; D call uncertain. V was shortened by 4 bases and J by 4 bases, with 8 bases between the two germline ends. The CDR3 runs 13 residues. The germline V gene has CDR1 SGHNT and CDR2 YENEEA.

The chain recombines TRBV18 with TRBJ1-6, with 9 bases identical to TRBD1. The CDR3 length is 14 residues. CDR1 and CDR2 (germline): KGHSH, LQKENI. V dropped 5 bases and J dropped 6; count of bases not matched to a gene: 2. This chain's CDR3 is CASSRDRANSPLHF. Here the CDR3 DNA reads TGTGCCAGCTCAAGGGACAGGGCTAATTCACCCCTCCACTTT.

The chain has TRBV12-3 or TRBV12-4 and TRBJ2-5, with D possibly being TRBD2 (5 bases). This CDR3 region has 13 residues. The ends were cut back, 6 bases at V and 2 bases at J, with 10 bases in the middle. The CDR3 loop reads CASSIAHQETQYF. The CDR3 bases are TGTGCCAGCAGCATAGCGCATCAAGAGACCCAGTACTTC.